The sample holds many counts of the clone carrying this T cell receptor beta chain. Regions amplified from RNA transcripts were the TCR beta CDR3 regions. The HTBI set primed first-round TCR CDR3 RT-PCR. TCRdb re-called the multiplex PCR reads through MiXCR, storing one row per CDR3 protein. The table lists some 570,000 distinct CDR3 sequences, over 15% of them singletons. The source of the sample is a study of T cells in Graves' hyperthyroidism and ophthalmopathy. Germline V gene lookup returns CDR1 SGHAT and CDR2 FQNNGV. The CDR3 is made up of 11 amino acids. The ends were cut back, 10 bases at V and 5 bases at J, with 11 bases in the middle.

This clonotype was obtained from a woman younger than 35 with Graves' ophthalmopathy. The sample was blood. The chain recombines TRBV11-2 with TRBJ1-2; D is uncertain. CDR3 DNA: TGTGCCACCAAAGCCCTTTATGGCTACACCTTC. Its protein is CATKALYGYTF.